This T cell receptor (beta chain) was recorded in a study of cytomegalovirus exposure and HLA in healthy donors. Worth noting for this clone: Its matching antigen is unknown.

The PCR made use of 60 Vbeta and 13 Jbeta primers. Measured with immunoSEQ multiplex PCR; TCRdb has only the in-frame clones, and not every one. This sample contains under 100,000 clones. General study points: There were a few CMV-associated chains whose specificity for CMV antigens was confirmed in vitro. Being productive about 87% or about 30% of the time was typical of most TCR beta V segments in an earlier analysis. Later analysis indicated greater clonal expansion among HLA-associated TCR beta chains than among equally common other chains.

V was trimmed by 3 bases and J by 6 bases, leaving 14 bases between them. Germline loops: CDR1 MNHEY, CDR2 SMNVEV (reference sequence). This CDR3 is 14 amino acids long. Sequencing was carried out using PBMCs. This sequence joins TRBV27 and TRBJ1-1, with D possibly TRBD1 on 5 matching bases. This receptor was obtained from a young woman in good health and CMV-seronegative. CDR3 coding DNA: TGTGCCAGCAGTTTCACGGGGGGAGCCTCTGAAGCTTTCTTT. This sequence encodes CASSFTGGASEAFF.